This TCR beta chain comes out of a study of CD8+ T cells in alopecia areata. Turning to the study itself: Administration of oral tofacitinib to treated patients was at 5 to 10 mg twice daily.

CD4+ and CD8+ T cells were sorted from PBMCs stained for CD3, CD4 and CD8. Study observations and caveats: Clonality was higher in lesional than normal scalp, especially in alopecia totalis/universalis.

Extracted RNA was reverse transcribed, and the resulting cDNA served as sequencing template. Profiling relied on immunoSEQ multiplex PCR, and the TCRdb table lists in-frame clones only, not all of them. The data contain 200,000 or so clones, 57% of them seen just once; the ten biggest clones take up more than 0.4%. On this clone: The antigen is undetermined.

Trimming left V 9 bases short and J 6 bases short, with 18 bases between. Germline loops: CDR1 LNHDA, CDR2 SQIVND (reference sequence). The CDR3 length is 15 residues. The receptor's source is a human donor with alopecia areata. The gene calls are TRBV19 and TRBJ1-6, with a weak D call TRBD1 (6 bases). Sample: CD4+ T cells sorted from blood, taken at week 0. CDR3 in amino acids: CASTQDPRGNSPLHF. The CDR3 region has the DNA TGTGCCAGCACACAGGACCCCAGGGGTAATTCACCCCTCCACTTT.